Following are 27 T cell receptor beta chains from one sample sequenced in a study of PD-1 blockade in classical Hodgkin lymphoma. This table comes from immunoSEQ multiplex PCR, and its TCRdb copy is limited to in-frame clones, with some not included. The table shows some 96,000 clones, with 75% to 85% occurring only once. With no exception, relapse followed autologous stem cell transplantation in all patients, and brentuximab vedotin exposure varied. Sequenced material: peripheral blood mononuclear cells (PBMCs), taken before the second cycle of nivolumab. Receptor source: a human donor with classical Hodgkin lymphoma.

The chain carries TRBV5-1 and TRBJ1-1; D not certain. This CDR3 is 14 amino acids long. Germline CDR1 is SGHRS and CDR2 is YFSETQ. The V end was cut by 0 bases, the J end by 6 bases, with 12 bases between. The CDR3 coding sequence is TGCGCCAGCAGCTTGGCCTTACCCGGGGCTGAAGCTTTCTTT. Amino acid sequence: CASSLALPGAEAFF.

This clone is a singleton in its sample. The CDR3 region is CASRRNTGELFF. The CDR3 bases are TGTGCCAGCAGGCGGAACACCGGGGAGCTGTTTTTT. This chain joins TRBV6-6 and TRBJ2-2; D remains ambiguous. The CDR3 is 12 amino acids. Trimming removed 6 bases from V and 1 base from J, with 3 bases in between. Per germline, CDR1 MNHNY and CDR2 SVGAGI (reference sequence).

The CDR3 is CASTFSWTGDNYGYTF. The CDR3 coding sequence is TGTGCCAGCACCTTCAGCTGGACAGGGGATAACTATGGCTACACCTTC. This sequence joins TRBV5-6 and TRBJ1-2, with 9 bases aligning to TRBD1. This CDR3 contains 16 residues. Trimming removed 6 bases from V and 1 base from J; junction bases left unmatched: 10. Germline loops: CDR1 SGHDT, CDR2 YYEEEE.

The chain couples TRBV27 to TRBJ1-1; tentative D call: TRBD1 (5 bases). The CDR3 is made up of 16 amino acids. V lost 7 bases to trimming and J lost 5 bases, with 23 bases between them. From germline, CDR1 is MNHEY and CDR2 SMNVEV (reference sequence). The CDR3 DNA reads as TGTGCCAGCACCCCCGGGGGAATGGGGATAAAAACTGAAGCTTTCTTT. Translation gives CASTPGGMGIKTEAFF.

This chain links TRBV10-3 with TRBJ2-7; TRBD1 matches 7 bases. This CDR3 region has 12 residues. The V and J ends lost 8 bases and 7 bases, in that order; junction bases with no gene match: 8. Looked up from germline, CDR1 is ENHRY and CDR2 is SYGVKD. The CDR3 loop is CAIGQAVGEQYF. CDR3 bases: TGTGCCATCGGACAGGCCGTGGGTGAGCAGTACTTC.

The chain couples TRBV10-1 to TRBJ2-7; D is unclear. The germline V and J ends were trimmed by 2 bases and 0 bases, with 5 bases remaining between them. The CDR3 totals 13 residues. The germline V gene has CDR1 WNHNN and CDR2 SYGVQD (reference sequence). The CDR3 is CASSEGSSYEQYF. The CDR3 bases are TGCGCCAGCAGTGAGGGATCCTCCTACGAGCAGTACTTC.

V gene TRBV7-9 combines with J gene TRBJ2-6; D ambiguous. There are 15 residues in the CDR3. Per the germline V gene, CDR1 is SEHNR and CDR2 is FQNEAQ (reference sequence). V was clipped by 1 base and J by 0 bases, with 4 bases between them. The CDR3 here is CASSLVHSGANVLTF. Written as DNA, the CDR3 is TGTGCCAGCAGCTTAGTACACTCTGGGGCCAACGTCCTGACTTTC.

The chain combines TRBV6-5 with TRBJ2-5; D is perhaps TRBD2 (5 bases). The DNA end is a closer match to TRBJ2-7, so the J assignment may be wrong. This CDR3 has 15 amino acids. Germline CDR1 reads MNHEY; CDR2 reads SVGAGI. CDR3 nucleotides: TGTGCCAGCAGTTACACCAGCGGATACTCCTACGAGCAGTACTTC. It yields the protein CASSYTSGYSYEQYF.

The chain couples TRBV5-1 to TRBJ1-1; weak D call: TRBD1 (5 bases). This CDR3 comprises 13 residues. V was shortened by 0 bases and J by 7 bases, with 10 bases between the two germline ends. Germline CDR1 and CDR2: SGHRS and YFSETQ. In DNA, the CDR3 is TGCGCCAGCAGCTTGGTGGAGGGGCTTGAAGCTTTCTTT. It specifies CASSLVEGLEAFF.

The rearrangement uses TRBV2 and TRBJ2-1; 10 nucleotides agree with TRBD2. This CDR3 is 13 amino acids long. Germline V gene lookup returns CDR1 SNHLY and CDR2 FYNNEI. V shed 7 bases and J 8 bases; nucleotides not matched to a gene: 5. CDR3 sequence: CASMSSGSDEQFF. The CDR3 DNA follows: TGTGCCAGCATGTCTAGCGGGAGTGATGAGCAGTTCTTC.

This clone came up once. The rearrangement uses TRBV12-5 and TRBJ2-1; TRBD2 is a possible D gene (6 bases). In germline, CDR1 is LGHNT, CDR2 FRNRAP. Trimming removed 1 base from V and 0 bases from J, with 10 bases in between. CDR3 length: 16 residues. The CDR3 loop is CASGLARGTSYNEQFF. CDR3 coding DNA: TGTGCTAGTGGTTTGGCTCGGGGGACCTCCTACAATGAGCAGTTCTTC.

This clone was counted many times. The J gene is TRBJ2-7, the V gene TRBV6-5, with 7 nucleotides matching TRBD2. CDR1 is MNHEY and CDR2 is SVGAGI in the germline V gene. Losses at the gene ends were 7 bases for V and 7 bases for J; bases not matched to a gene: 13. The CDR3 is 14 amino acids. CDR3 amino acids: CASTMRDPGGEQYF. The CDR3, as DNA: TGTGCCAGCACCATGCGGGATCCCGGGGGGGAGCAGTACTTC.

The chain employs TRBV28 and TRBJ1-3; D is uncertain. V was cut by 8 bases and J by 0 bases, with 14 bases left in between. Germline V gene lookup returns CDR1 MDHEN and CDR2 SYDVKM. The CDR3 contains 15 residues. The CDR3 loop is CASASTAPSGNTIYF. For the CDR3, the DNA is TGTGCCAGCGCCAGCACAGCTCCCTCTGGAAACACCATATATTTT.

This clone is medium-sized (0.01 to 0.1%) within its sample. This sequence joins TRBV4-2 and TRBJ2-1, with D possibly matching TRBD2 (5 bases). Germline assignment: CDR1 LGHNA and CDR2 YNFKEQ. This CDR3 is built from 13 residues. V was pared by 4 bases and J by 5 bases, with 9 bases between. The CDR3 is CASSPGLNNEQFF. The CDR3 DNA sequence: TGTGCCAGCAGCCCCGGACTGAACAATGAGCAGTTCTTC.

This clone was seen only once. The rearrangement uses TRBV27 and TRBJ2-5; 13 bases fit TRBD2. CDR3 length: 16 amino acids. Germline V gene data show CDR1 as MNHEY and CDR2 as SMNVEV (reference sequence). The V and J ends lost 5 bases and 2 bases, in that order; junction bases with no gene match: 5. CDR3 bases: TGTGCCAGCAGTCATACTAGCGGGAGGGATCAAGAGACCCAGTACTTC. The encoded protein is CASSHTSGRDQETQYF.

The chain recombines TRBV11-2 with TRBJ2-2, with TRBD1 as a possible D gene (5 bases). Per germline, CDR1 SGHAT and CDR2 FQNNGV. The CDR3 is made up of 16 amino acids. Trimming stripped 2 bases from V and 1 base from J, with 11 bases between. CDR3 bases: TGTGCCAGCAGCTTAAGGGGCCGTGGGAACACCGGGGAGCTGTTTTTT. It is translated as CASSLRGRGNTGELFF.

The CDR3 region has the DNA TGCGCCAGCAGTCTGGACAGGGTTGAAAAACTGTTTTTT. This codes for CASSLDRVEKLFF. The rearrangement uses TRBV10-2 and TRBJ1-4, with 8 positions matching TRBD1. There are 13 residues in the CDR3. Germline loops: CDR1 WSHSY, CDR2 SAAADI. The V and J ends lost 5 bases and 7 bases, in that order; junction bases with no gene match: 3.

The chain uses TRBV7-8 and TRBJ2-1, with 8 bases aligning to TRBD2. Per germline, CDR1 SGHVS and CDR2 FQNEAQ. Trimming took 1 base from V and 2 from J; bases not matched to a gene: 1. This CDR3 contains 15 residues. Written as DNA, the CDR3 is TGTGCCAGCAGCTTAGAAGCGGGGGCCTACAATGAGCAGTTCTTC. Its translation: CASSLEAGAYNEQFF.

The DNA of the CDR3 is TGTGCCAGCAGCCAACACCCCCCGAAACTAATAGCGGGGCTAATAGCCTACGAGCAGTACTTC. Translated: CASSQHPPKLIAGLIAYEQYF. The chain combines TRBV4-2 with TRBJ2-7; 8 bases align to TRBD2. Germline V lookup: CDR1 LGHNA, CDR2 YNFKEQ. Germline trimming cut 2 bases from V and 2 bases from J; bases unmatched to any gene: 23. The CDR3 length is 21 residues.

There are many counts of this clone. The chain links TRBV5-8 to TRBJ1-4; 7 nucleotides match TRBD1. Germline CDR1 SGHTS, CDR2 YDEGEE. The CDR3 loop spans 14 amino acids. The ends lost 0 bases at V and 8 bases at J; junction bases unmatched: 4. The CDR3 here is CASSLGTGREKLFF. CDR3 in DNA: TGTGCCAGCAGCTTGGGGACAGGTCGGGAAAAACTGTTTTTT. Complete variable domain (other parts from reference TRBV5-8 and TRBJ1-4): EAGVTQSPTHLIKTRGQQATLRCSPISGHTSVYWYQQALGLGLQFLLWYDEGEERNRGNFPPRFSGRQFPNYSSELNVNALELEDSALYLCASSLGTGREKLFFGSGTQLSVL.

The V call is TRBV29-1, the J call TRBJ2-3, with a possible D match to TRBD2 (8 bases). Germline lookup yields CDR1 SQVTM and CDR2 ANQGSEA. This CDR3 spans 14 amino acids. Trimming left V 2 bases short and J 11 bases short, with 20 bases between. For the CDR3, the DNA is TGCAGCGTTGAATCCGTCGGGGGGGACAGTCGGCAGTATTTT. It encodes CSVESVGGDSRQYF.

V gene TRBV10-3 combines with J gene TRBJ1-2; 7 bases match TRBD1. In germline, CDR1 is ENHRY, CDR2 SYGVKD. The trim removed 5 bases at V and 4 bases at J, leaving 1 base unmatched. The CDR3 has 12 residues. The CDR3 region is CAISRDSYGYTF. The CDR3 bases are TGTGCCATCAGTCGGGACAGCTATGGCTACACCTTC.

The chain employs TRBV30 and TRBJ2-4, with D perhaps TRBD1 (6 bases). The V gene lost 5 bases and the J gene lost 0 bases, with 11 bases spanning the gap. The CDR3 is 14 residues long. CDR1 and CDR2 (germline): GTSNPN, SVGIG (reference sequence). DNA for the CDR3: TGTGCCTGGGGGGGACAATTAGCCAAAAACATTCAGTACTTC. Translation gives CAWGGQLAKNIQYF.

This rearrangement joins TRBV10-3 to TRBJ1-2; 11 nucleotides agree with TRBD1. Trimming removed 4 bases from V and 5 bases from J; junction bases left unmatched: 9. This CDR3 has 16 residues. Germline V gives CDR1 ENHRY, CDR2 SYGVKD. The CDR3: CAISVGQGAQEYGYTF. The CDR3 DNA reads as TGTGCCATCAGTGTTGGACAGGGGGCGCAGGAGTATGGCTACACCTTC.

This chain connects TRBV28 to TRBJ1-3; D perhaps matches TRBD1 (6 bases). Germline CDR1 MDHEN, CDR2 SYDVKM. The germline V and J ends were trimmed by 2 bases and 5 bases, with 10 bases remaining between them. The CDR3 runs 14 residues. This CDR3 is CASSLIRGRNTIYF. In DNA form, the CDR3 reads TGTGCCAGCAGTTTAATCAGGGGTAGAAACACCATATATTTT. Drawing the rest from reference TRBV28 and TRBJ1-3, the complete variable domain is DVKVTQSSRYLVKRTGEKVFLECVQDMDHENMFWYRQDPGLGLRLIYFSYDVKMKEKGDIPEGYSVSREKKERFSLILESASTNQTSMYLCASSLIRGRNTIYFGEGSWLTVV.

The chain is built from TRBV5-5 and TRBJ1-3; D gene ambiguous. CDR1 and CDR2 (germline): SGHKS, YYEKEE (reference sequence). This CDR3 has 16 amino acids. Between the trimmed V and J ends, which lost 0 bases and 0 bases, there was a span of 10 bases. Written as DNA, the CDR3 is TGTGCCAGCAGCTTGGTGGGCATCGACTCTGGAAACACCATATATTTT. Encoded protein: CASSLVGIDSGNTIYF.

A note on this clone: This sample includes further DNA sequences coding for the same CDR3. The chain combines TRBV19 with TRBJ2-7; weak D call: TRBD2 (5 bases). Trimming left V 1 base short and J 3 bases short, with 10 bases between. The CDR3 loop spans 14 amino acids. Germline values: CDR1 LNHDA, CDR2 SQIVND (reference sequence). As DNA, the CDR3 is TGTGCCAGTAGTATAGCAAGCGGAGACTACGAGCAGTACTTC. Amino acid sequence: CASSIASGDYEQYF.